The next 10 T cell receptor beta chains were all read from a single sample in a study of cytotoxic CD8 clonotypes in ibrutinib-treated CLL. Profiling relied on immunoSEQ multiplex PCR, and the TCRdb table lists in-frame clones only, not all of them. In the table there are approximately 67,000 clones, over 75% of which are singletons. This material consisted of PBMCs, taken at disease progression, from a patient treated with ibrutinib. The receptors derive from a human donor with chronic lymphocytic leukemia.

The table lists this clone with a few counts. This chain connects TRBV18 to TRBJ2-7; D not certain. Germline V CDR1 and CDR2: KGHSH, LQKENI. Deletions cut 1 base from V and 2 bases from J, with 9 bases between. The CDR3 loop spans 14 amino acids. CDR3 nucleotide sequence: TGTGCCAGCTCACCACGGCAGGACGCCTACGAGCAGTACTTC. As protein: CASSPRQDAYEQYF.

The chain carries TRBV20-1 and TRBJ2-7, with a possible D match to TRBD2 (6 bases). Trimming removed 7 bases at V and 3 bases at J, with 10 bases between. Germline-derived CDR1 and CDR2 are DFQATT and SNEGSKA (reference sequence). The CDR3 is 11 amino acids. CDR3 DNA sequence: TGCAGTGTTGGAGGGAGCTACGAGCAGTACTTC. It encodes CSVGGSYEQYF.

The V and J genes are TRBV5-1 and TRBJ2-7; D is perhaps TRBD2 (6 bases). There are 15 residues in the CDR3. Germline lookup yields CDR1 SGHRS and CDR2 YFSETQ. The germline V and J ends were trimmed by 7 bases and 0 bases, with 17 bases remaining between them. The CDR3 nucleotides are TGCGCCAGCCATCCCGGGGGAGGATTCTCCTACGAGCAGTACTTC. Translation: CASHPGGGFSYEQYF.

This rearrangement joins TRBV6-5 to TRBJ1-5, with D possibly TRBD1 on 5 matching bases. V gave up 2 bases and J gave up 4 bases, with 12 bases separating them. The CDR3 has 15 residues. The germline CDR1 and CDR2 sequences are MNHEY and SVGAGI. The CDR3 DNA reads TGTGCCAGCAGTTACGGGGGATCCTTTAATCAGCCCCAGCATTTT. It encodes CASSYGGSFNQPQHF.

The chain employs TRBV7-8 and TRBJ2-3; D unresolved. Germline lookup yields CDR1 SGHVS and CDR2 FQNEAQ. V gave up 5 bases and J gave up 1 base, with 7 bases separating them. The CDR3 runs 13 residues. As DNA, the CDR3 is TGTGCCAGCAGCCAAATACGCACAGATACGCAGTATTTT. The encoded protein is CASSQIRTDTQYF.

This sequence joins TRBV7-9 and TRBJ1-5; no clear D. V shed 5 bases and J shed 6 bases, with 8 bases lying between them. The CDR3 length is 12 residues. The V gene's germline CDR1 is SEHNR and CDR2 FQNEAQ (reference sequence). This CDR3 is CASSILVQPQHF. The CDR3 DNA sequence: TGTGCCAGCAGCATCCTAGTTCAGCCCCAGCATTTT.

This chain joins TRBV27 and TRBJ2-7; 7 bases are shared with TRBD1. Trimming removed 2 bases from V and 0 bases from J; junction bases left unmatched: 4. The CDR3 contains 15 residues. The germline V gene has CDR1 MNHEY and CDR2 SMNVEV (reference sequence). CDR3 protein: CASSLTTGRSYEQYF. The DNA for the CDR3 is TGTGCCAGCAGTTTAACGACAGGGCGCTCCTACGAGCAGTACTTC.

The V call is TRBV6-4, the J call TRBJ2-3; TRBD1 matches 10 bases. The CDR3 runs 13 residues. V shed 6 bases and J 6 bases; nucleotides not matched to a gene: 3. Germline loops: CDR1 MRHNA, CDR2 SNTAGT. CDR3 bases: TGTGCCAGCAGAAGACAGGGGGCGGATACGCAGTATTTT. This codes for CASRRQGADTQYF.

This clone was observed a few times. J is TRBJ1-2 and V is TRBV30; D might be TRBD1 (5 bases). This CDR3 region has 11 residues. V was clipped by 4 bases and J by 2 bases, with 5 bases between them. Germline V gene lookup returns CDR1 GTSNPN and CDR2 SVGIG (reference sequence). In nucleotides, the CDR3 is TGTGCCTGGAACAGGAACTATGGCTACACCTTC. Protein sequence: CAWNRNYGYTF.

CDR3 region: CASSYQRGGTYEQYF. CDR3 nucleotide sequence: TGTGCCAGCAGTTACCAGCGGGGGGGTACCTACGAGCAGTACTTC. The chain couples TRBV6-6 to TRBJ2-7; 10 bases align to TRBD2. The CDR3 is 15 amino acids. V was pared by 2 bases and J by 2 bases, with 3 bases of the junction left unmatched. Per germline, CDR1 MNHNY and CDR2 SVGAGI (reference sequence).